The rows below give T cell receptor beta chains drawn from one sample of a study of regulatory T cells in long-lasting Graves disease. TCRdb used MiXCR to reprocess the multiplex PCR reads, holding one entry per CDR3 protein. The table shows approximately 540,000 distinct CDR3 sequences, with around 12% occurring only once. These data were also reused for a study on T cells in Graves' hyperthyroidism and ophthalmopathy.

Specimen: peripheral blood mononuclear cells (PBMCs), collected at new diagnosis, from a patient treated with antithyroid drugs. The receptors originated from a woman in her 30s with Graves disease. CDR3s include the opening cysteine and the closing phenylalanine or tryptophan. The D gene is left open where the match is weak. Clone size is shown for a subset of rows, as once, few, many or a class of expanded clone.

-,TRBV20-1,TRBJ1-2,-,CSASTDVGYTF,TGCAGTGCTAGTACGGATGTTGGCTACACCTTC
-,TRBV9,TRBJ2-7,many,CASSVDPTYEQYF,TGTGCCAGCAGCGTAGACCCTACCTACGAGCAGTACTTC
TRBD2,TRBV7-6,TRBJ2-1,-,CASSLFSGGNNEQFF,TGTGCCAGCAGCTTATTTAGCGGGGGGAACAATGAGCAGTTCTTC
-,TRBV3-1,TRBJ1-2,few,CASTGWGRDHYGYTF,TGTGCCAGCACGGGATGGGGACGAGATCACTATGGCTACACCTTC
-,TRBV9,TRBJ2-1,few,CASSLAAEQFF,TGTGCCAGCAGCCTCGCAGCTGAGCAGTTCTTC
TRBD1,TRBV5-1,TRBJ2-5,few,CASRDREQGTQYF,TGCGCCAGCAGGGACAGGGAACAAGGGACCCAGTACTTC
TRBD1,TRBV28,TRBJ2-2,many,CASSREGAFVGELFF,TGTGCCAGCAGTCGAGAGGGGGCGTTTGTCGGGGAGCTGTTTTTT
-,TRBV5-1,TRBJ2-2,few,CASHKRGGETGELFF,TGCGCCAGCCATAAGAGAGGCGGGGAGACCGGGGAGCTGTTTTTT
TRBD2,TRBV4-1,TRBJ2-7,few,CASSQDRRESHEQYF,TGCGCCAGCAGCCAAGATCGGCGGGAGTCCCATGAGCAGTACTTC
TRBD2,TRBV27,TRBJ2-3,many,CASSPLAGVTDTQYF,TGTGCCAGCAGCCCCCTAGCGGGAGTCACAGATACGCAGTATTTT
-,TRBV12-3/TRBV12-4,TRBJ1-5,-,CASTLGYSNQPQHF,TGTGCCAGCACCCTGGGATATAGCAATCAGCCCCAGCATTTT
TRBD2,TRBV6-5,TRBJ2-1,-,CASSSSRLAGSNEQFF,TGTGCCAGCAGTTCCAGCCGACTAGCGGGCTCCAATGAGCAGTTCTTC
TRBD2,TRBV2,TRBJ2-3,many,CASSQAGVTDTQYF,TGTGCCAGCAGTCAAGCGGGAGTCACAGATACGCAGTATTTT
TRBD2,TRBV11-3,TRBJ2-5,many,CASSLRASGSVETQYF,TGTGCCAGCAGCTTGCGGGCTAGCGGGAGCGTGGAGACCCAGTACTTC
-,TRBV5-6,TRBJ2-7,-,CASSLVGQPGEYEQYF,TGTGCCAGCAGCTTGGTGGGGCAACCAGGTGAATACGAGCAGTACTTC
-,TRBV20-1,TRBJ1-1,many,CSARSGPTEAFF,TGCAGTGCTAGATCAGGGCCCACTGAAGCTTTCTTT
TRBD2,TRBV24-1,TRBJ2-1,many,CATSDPSAGVRTNEQFF,TGTGCCACCAGTGATCCCTCAGCGGGAGTGAGAACAAATGAGCAGTTCTTC
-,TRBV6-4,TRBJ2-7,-,CASGGNSSYEQYF,TGTGCCAGCGGGGGAAACAGCTCCTACGAGCAGTACTTC
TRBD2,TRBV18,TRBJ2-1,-,CASSPPSGGGYNEQFF,TGTGCCAGCTCACCACCCAGTGGGGGGGGTTACAATGAGCAGTTCTTC
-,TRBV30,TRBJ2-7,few,CAWVPDDGSIYEQYF,TGTGCCTGGGTGCCCGATGACGGGAGCATCTACGAGCAGTACTTC
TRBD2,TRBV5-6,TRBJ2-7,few,CASSILAGAYYEQYF,TGTGCCAGCAGCATACTAGCGGGCGCCTACTACGAGCAGTACTTC
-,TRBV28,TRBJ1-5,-,CASSLWGQINQPQHF,TGTGCCAGCAGTTTATGGGGGCAGATCAATCAGCCCCAGCATTTT
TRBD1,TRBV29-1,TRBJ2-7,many,CSVGGTGVYEQYF,TGCAGCGTCGGGGGGACAGGGGTTTACGAGCAGTACTTC
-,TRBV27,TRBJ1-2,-,CASSFQGFYGYTF,TGTGCCAGCAGTTTTCAGGGGTTCTATGGCTACACCTTC
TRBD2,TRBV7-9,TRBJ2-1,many,CASSLSLAGPGNEQFF,TGTGCCAGCAGCTTAAGCCTAGCGGGACCGGGTAATGAGCAGTTCTTC
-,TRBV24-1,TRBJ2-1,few,CATSDLSDGYNEQFF,TGTGCCACCAGTGATTTGTCGGACGGATACAATGAGCAGTTCTTC
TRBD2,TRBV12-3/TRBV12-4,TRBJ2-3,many,CASSRYSGGTDTQYF,TGTGCCAGCAGTCGGTATAGCGGGGGCACAGATACGCAGTATTTT
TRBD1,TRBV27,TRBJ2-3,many,CASTNYRGDTQYF,TGTGCCAGCACCAACTACAGGGGGGATACGCAGTATTTT
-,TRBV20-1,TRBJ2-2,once,CSARAEGRAAGELFF,TGCAGTGCTAGAGCAGAGGGTCGGGCTGCCGGGGAGCTGTTTTTT
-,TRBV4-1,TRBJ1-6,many,CASSQDRLSSYNSPLHF,TGCGCCAGCAGCCAAGACCGCCTCAGCTCCTATAATTCACCCCTCCACTTT
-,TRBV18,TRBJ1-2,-,CASSPRADRNYGYTF,TGTGCCAGCTCACCACGGGCAGATCGTAACTATGGCTACACCTTC
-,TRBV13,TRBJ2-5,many,CASNARGTLGETQYF,TGTGCCAGCAACGCCAGGGGAACCCTAGGGGAGACCCAGTACTTC
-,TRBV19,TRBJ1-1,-,CASSTGPGGTEAFF,TGTGCCAGTAGTACCGGCCCGGGTGGCACTGAAGCTTTCTTT
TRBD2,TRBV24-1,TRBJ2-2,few,CATSDSGGAIITGELFF,TGTGCCACCAGTGATTCGGGGGGGGCGATTATCACCGGGGAGCTGTTTTTT
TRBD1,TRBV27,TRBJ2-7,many,CASSLARDRGYEQYF,TGTGCCAGCAGTTTAGCCCGGGACAGGGGCTACGAGCAGTACTTC
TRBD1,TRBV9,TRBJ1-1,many,CASSVVGGGTGKLNTEAFF,TGTGCCAGCAGCGTAGTAGGGGGTGGGACAGGGAAATTGAACACTGAAGCTTTCTTT
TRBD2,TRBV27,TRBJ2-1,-,CASSLGLAGEGEQFF,TGTGCCAGCAGTCTGGGACTAGCGGGAGAAGGTGAGCAGTTCTTC
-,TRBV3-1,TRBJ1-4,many,CASKEAPFYGKLFF,TGTGCCAGCAAGGAGGCCCCCTTCTATGGAAAACTGTTTTTT
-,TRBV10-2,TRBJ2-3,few,CASSMGQATDTQYF,TGCGCCAGCAGTATGGGCCAGGCAACCGATACGCAGTATTTT
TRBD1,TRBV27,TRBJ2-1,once,CASSSWDRSYNEQFF,TGTGCCAGCAGTTCCTGGGACAGGAGCTACAATGAGCAGTTCTTC
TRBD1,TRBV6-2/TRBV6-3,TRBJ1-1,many,CASRKGARNTEAFF,TGTGCCAGCAGAAAGGGGGCGCGGAACACTGAAGCTTTCTTT
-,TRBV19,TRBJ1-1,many,CASRYQGLNTEAFF,TGTGCCAGTAGATATCAGGGTCTTAACACTGAAGCTTTCTTT
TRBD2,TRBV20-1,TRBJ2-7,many,CSASLAGGYEQYF,TGCAGTGCTAGTTTAGCGGGAGGCTACGAGCAGTACTTC
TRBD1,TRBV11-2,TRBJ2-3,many,CASSPDRGAQYF,TGTGCCAGCAGCCCCGACAGGGGGGCGCAGTATTTT
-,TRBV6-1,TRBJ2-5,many,CASRPPGEETQYF,TGTGCCAGCAGACCCCCGGGGGAGGAGACCCAGTACTTC
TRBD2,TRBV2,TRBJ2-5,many,CASNPPELAGVGETQYF,TGTGCCAGCAACCCCCCCGAACTAGCGGGAGTTGGTGAGACCCAGTACTTC
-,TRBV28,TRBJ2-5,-,CASSRETRALGETQYF,TGTGCCAGCAGCCGCGAGACCCGGGCCCTAGGGGAGACCCAGTACTTC
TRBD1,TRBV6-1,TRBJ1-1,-,CASRRPGQGANTEAFF,TGTGCCAGCAGACGCCCGGGACAGGGGGCTAACACTGAAGCTTTCTTT
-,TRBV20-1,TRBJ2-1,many,CSAREAGSYNEQFF,TGCAGTGCTAGAGAGGCGGGATCCTACAATGAGCAGTTCTTC
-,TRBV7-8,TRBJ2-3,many,CASSLFAQAPDTQYF,TGTGCCAGCAGCTTATTCGCACAGGCCCCAGATACGCAGTATTTT
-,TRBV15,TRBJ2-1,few,CATSAPLSRGPSGKQFF,TGTGCCACCAGCGCTCCCCTCTCGCGCGGACCTTCGGGGAAGCAGTTCTTC
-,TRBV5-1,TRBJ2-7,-,CAGSLGPYEQYF,TGCGCCGGCAGCTTGGGCCCCTACGAGCAGTACTTC
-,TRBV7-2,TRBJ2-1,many,CASSSYLGEQFF,TGTGCCAGCAGCTCGTATTTGGGGGAGCAGTTCTTC
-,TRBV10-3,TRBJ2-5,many,CAISESITGEVKETQYF,TGTGCCATCAGTGAGTCGATAACGGGCGAGGTTAAGGAGACCCAGTACTTC
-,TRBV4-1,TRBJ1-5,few,CASSQEGRHRNQPQHF,TGCGCCAGCAGCCAAGAAGGGCGCCATCGCAATCAGCCCCAGCATTTT
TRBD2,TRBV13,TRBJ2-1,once,CASSQAGGKDFF,TGTGCCAGCAGTCAGGCGGGGGGGAAAGACTTCTTC
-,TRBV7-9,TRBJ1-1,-,CASSRGDSNTEAFF,TGTGCCAGCAGCCGTGGCGACAGCAACACTGAAGCTTTCTTT
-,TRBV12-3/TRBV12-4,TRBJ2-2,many,CASSRSDSPGELFF,TGTGCCAGCAGCCGAAGCGACAGTCCCGGGGAGCTGTTTTTT